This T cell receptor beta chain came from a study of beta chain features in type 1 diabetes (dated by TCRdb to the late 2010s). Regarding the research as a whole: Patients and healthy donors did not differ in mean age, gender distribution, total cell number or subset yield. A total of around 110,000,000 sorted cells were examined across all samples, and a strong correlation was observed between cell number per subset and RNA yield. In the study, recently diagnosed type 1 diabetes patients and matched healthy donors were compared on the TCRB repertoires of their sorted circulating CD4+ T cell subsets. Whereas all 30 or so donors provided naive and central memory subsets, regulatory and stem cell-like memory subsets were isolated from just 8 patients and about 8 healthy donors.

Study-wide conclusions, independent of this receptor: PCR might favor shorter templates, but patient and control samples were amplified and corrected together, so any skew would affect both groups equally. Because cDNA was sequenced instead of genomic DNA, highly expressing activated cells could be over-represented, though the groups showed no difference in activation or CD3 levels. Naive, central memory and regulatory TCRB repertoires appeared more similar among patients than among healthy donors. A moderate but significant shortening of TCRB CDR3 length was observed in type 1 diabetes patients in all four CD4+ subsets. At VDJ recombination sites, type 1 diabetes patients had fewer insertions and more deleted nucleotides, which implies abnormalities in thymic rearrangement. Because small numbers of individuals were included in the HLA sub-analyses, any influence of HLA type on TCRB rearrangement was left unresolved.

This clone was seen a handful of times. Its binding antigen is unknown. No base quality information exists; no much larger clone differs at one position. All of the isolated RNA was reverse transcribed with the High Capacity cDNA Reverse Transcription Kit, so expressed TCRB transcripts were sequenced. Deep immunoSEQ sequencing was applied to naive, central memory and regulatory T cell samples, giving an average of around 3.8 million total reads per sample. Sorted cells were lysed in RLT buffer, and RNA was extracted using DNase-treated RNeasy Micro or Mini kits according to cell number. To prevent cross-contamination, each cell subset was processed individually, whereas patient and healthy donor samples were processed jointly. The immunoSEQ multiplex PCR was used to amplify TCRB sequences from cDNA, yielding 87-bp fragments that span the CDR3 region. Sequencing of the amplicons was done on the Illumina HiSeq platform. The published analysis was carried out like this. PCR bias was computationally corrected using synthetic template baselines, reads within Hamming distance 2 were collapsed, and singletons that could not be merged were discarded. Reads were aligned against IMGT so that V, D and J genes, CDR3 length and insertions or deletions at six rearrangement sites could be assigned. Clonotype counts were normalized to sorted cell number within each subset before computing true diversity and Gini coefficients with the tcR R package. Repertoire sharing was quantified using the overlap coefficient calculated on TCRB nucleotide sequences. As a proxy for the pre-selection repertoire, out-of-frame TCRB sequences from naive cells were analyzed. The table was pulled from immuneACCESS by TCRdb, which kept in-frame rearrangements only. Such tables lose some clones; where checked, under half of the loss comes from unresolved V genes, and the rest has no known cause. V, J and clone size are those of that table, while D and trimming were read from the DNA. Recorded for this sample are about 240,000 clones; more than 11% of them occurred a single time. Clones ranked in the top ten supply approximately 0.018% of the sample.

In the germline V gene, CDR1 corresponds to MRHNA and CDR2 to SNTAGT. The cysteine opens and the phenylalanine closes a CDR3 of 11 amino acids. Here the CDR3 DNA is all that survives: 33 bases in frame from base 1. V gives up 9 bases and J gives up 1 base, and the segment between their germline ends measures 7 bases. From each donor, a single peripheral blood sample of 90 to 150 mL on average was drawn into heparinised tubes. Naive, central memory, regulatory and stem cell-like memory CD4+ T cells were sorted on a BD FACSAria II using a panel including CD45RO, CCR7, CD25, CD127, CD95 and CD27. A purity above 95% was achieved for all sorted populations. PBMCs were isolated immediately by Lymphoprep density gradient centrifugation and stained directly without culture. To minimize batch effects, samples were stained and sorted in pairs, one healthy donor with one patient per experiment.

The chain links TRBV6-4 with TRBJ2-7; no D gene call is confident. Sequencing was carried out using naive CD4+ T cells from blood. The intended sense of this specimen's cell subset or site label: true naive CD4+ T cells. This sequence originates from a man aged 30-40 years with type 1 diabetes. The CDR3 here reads CARNTSYEQYF. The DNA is TGTGCCAGGAACACATCCTACGAGCAGTACTTC.